This entry is about one TCR beta chain. The antigen is not known. Each of the donors was a healthy adult who was HIV-negative and had not had a recent acute infection or vaccination. The data derive from a study of shared clonotypes between healthy human individuals. Notes on the study in general: Despite large depth, sorted-subset datasets appeared incompletely sequenced.

Germline-derived CDR1 and CDR2 are SGDLS and YYNGEE. Unmatched junction bases numbered 7, after V lost 4 bases and J lost 0 bases. The CDR3 is 16 residues long. The authors ran the assay at deep level. Profiling relied on immunoSEQ multiplex PCR, and the TCRdb table lists in-frame clones only, not all of them. The repertoire holds around 1 million clones, with around three quarters as singletons. The sample consisted of memory CD4+ T cells sorted from blood. Subset here: CD45RA-negative fraction. The J gene is TRBJ1-3, the V gene TRBV9; 7 nucleotides match TRBD1. This sequence was found in a man younger than 35 in good health. CDR3 nucleotides: TGTGCCAGCAGCATCGGACAGGACCTCTCTGGAAACACCATATATTTT. Amino acid sequence: CASSIGQDLSGNTIYF.